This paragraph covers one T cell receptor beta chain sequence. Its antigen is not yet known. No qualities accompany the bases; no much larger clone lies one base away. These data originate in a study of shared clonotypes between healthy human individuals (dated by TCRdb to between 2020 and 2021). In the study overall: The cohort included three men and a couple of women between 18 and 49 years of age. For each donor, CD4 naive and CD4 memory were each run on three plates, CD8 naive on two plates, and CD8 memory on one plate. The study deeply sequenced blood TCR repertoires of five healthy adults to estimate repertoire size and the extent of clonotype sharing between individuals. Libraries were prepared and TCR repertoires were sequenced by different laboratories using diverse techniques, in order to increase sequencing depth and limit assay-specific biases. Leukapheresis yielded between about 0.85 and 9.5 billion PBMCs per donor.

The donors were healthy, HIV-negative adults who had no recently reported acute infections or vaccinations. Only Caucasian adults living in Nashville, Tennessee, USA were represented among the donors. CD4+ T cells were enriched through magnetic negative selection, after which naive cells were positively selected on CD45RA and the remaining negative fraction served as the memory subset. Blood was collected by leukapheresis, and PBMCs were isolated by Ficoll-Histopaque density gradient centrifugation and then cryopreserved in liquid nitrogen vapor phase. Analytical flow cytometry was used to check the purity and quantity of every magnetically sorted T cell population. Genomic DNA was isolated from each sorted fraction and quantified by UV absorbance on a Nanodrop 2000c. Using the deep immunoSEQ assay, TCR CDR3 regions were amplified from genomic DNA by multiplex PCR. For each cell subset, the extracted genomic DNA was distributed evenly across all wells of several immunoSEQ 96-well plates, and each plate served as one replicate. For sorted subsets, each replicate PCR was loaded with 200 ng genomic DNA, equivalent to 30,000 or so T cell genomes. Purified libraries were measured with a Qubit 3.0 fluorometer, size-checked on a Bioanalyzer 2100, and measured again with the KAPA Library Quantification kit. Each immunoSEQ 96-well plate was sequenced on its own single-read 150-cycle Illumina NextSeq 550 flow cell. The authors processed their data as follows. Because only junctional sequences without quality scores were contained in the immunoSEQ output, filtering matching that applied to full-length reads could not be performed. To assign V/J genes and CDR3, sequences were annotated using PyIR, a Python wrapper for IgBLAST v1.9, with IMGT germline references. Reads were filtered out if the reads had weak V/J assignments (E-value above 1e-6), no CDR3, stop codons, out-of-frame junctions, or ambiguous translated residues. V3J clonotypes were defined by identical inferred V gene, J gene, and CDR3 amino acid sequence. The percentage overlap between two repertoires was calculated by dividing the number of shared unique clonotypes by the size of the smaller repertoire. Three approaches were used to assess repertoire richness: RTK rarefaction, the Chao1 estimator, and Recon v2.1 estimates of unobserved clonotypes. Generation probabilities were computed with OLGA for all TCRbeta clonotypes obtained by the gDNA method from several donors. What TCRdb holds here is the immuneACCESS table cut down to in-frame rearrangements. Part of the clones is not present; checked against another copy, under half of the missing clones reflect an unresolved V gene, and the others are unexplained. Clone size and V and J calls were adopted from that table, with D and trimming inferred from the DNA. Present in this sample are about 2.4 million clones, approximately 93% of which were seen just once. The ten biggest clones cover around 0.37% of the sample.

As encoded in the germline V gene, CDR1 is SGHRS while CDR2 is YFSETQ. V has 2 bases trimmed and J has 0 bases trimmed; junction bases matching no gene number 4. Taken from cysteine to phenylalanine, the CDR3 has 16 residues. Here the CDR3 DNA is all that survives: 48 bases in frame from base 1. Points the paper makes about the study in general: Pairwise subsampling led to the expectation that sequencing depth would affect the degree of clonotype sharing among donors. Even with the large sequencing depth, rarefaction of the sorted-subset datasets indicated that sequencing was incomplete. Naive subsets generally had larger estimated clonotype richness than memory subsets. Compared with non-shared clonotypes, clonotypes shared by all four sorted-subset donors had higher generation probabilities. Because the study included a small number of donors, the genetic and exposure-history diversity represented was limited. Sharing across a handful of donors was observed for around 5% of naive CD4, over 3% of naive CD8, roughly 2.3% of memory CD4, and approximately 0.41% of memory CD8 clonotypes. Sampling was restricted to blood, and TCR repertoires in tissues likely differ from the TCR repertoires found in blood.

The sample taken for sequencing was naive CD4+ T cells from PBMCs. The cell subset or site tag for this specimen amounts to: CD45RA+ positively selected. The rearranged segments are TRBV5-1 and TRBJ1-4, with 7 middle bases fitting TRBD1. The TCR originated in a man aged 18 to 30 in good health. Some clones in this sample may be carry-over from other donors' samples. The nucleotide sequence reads TGCGCCAGCAGCTTCCAAGACAGGGCAACTAATGAAAAACTGTTTTTT. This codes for CASSFQDRATNEKLFF. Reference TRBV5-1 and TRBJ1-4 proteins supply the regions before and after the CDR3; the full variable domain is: KAGVTQTPRYLIKTRGQQVTLSCSPISGHRSVSWYQQTPGQGLQFLFEYFSETQRNKGNFPGRFSGRQFSNSRSEMNVSTLELGDSALYLCASSFQDRATNEKLFFGSGTQLSVL.